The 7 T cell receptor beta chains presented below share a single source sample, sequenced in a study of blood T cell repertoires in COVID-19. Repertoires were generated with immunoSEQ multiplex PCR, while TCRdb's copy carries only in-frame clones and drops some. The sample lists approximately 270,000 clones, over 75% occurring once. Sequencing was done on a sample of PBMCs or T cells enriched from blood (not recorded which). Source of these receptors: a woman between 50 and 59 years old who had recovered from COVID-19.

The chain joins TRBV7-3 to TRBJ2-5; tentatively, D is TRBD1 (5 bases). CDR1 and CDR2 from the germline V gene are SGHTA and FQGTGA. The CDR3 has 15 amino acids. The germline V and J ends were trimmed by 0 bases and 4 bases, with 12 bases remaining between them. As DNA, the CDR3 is TGTGCCAGCAGCTTAACCGGCAGGGCGCGAGAGACCCAGTACTTC. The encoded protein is CASSLTGRARETQYF.

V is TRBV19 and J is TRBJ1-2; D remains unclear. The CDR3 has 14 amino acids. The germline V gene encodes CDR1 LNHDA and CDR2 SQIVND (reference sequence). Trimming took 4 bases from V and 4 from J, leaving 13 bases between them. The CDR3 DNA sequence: TGTGCCAGTAGTAATACGGTTCACTTCTATGGCTACACCTTC. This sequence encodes CASSNTVHFYGYTF.

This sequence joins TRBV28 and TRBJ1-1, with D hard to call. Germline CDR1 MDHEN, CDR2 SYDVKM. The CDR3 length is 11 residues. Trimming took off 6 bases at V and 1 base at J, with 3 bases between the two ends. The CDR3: CASRQNTEAFF. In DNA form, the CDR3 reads TGTGCCAGCAGACAGAACACTGAAGCTTTCTTT.

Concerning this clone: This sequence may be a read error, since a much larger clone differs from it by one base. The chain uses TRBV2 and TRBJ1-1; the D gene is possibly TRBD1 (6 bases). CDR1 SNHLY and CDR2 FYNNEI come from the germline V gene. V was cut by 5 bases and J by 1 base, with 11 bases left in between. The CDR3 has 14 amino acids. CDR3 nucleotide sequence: TGTGCCAGCAGTTTACAGGGAAGGAACACTGAAGCTTTCTTT. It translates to CASSLQGRNTEAFF.

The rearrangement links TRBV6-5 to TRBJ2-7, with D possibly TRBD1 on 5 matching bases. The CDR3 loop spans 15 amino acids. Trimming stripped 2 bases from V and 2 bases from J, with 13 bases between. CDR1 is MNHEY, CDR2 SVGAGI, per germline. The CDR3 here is CASSYRGLDPYEQYF. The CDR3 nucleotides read TGTGCCAGCAGTTACAGGGGTCTTGATCCCTACGAGCAGTACTTC.

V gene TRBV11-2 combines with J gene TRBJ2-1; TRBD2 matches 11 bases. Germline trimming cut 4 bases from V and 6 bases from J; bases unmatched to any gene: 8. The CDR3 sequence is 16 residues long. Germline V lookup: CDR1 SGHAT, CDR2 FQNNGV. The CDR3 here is CASSSLAGGPVNEQFF. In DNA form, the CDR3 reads TGTGCCAGCAGCTCATTAGCGGGAGGGCCGGTCAATGAGCAGTTCTTC.

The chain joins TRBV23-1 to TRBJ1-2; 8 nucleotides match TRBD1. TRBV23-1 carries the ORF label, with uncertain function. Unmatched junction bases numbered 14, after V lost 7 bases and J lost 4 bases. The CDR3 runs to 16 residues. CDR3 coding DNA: TGCGCCAGCAATACGACAGGGGACCTTACCGGCTATGGCTACACCTTC. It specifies CASNTTGDLTGYGYTF.